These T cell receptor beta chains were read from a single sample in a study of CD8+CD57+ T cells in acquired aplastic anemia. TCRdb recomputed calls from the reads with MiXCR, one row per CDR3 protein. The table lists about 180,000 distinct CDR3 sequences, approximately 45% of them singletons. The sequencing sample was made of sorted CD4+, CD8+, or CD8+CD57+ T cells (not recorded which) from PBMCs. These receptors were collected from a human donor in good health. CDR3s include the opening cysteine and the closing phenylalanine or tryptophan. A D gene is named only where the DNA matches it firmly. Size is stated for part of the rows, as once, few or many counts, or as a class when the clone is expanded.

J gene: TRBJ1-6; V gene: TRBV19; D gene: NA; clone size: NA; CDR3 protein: CASSTGSGNSPLHF; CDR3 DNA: TGTGCCAGTAGTACAGGGTCAGGGAATTCACCCCTCCACTTT
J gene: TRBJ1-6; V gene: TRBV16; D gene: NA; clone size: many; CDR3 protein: CASSRTETQARGSPLHF; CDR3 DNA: TGTGCCAGCAGCCGAACCGAGACCCAGGCAAGGGGTTCACCCCTCCACTTT
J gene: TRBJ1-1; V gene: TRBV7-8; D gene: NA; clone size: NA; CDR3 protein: CASSLAKGGAEAFF; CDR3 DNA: TGTGCCAGCAGCTTAGCTAAAGGGGGGGCTGAAGCTTTCTTT
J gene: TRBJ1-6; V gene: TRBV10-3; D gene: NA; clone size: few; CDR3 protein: CAIRGTVVGSPLHF; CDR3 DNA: TGTGCCATCAGGGGGACCGTCGTGGGATCACCCCTCCACTTT
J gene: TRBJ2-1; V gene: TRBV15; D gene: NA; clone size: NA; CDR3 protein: CATSREGEPYNEQFF; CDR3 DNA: TGTGCCACCAGCAGAGAAGGAGAGCCCTACAATGAGCAGTTCTTC
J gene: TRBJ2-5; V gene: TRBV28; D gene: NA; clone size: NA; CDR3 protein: CASSSQAWETQYF; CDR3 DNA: TGTGCCAGCAGTTCTCAGGCCTGGGAGACCCAGTACTTC
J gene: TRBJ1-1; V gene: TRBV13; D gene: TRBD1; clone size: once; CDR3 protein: CASSSQGVRAEAFF; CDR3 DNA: TGTGCCAGCAGCTCTCAGGGGGTTAGAGCTGAAGCTTTCTTT
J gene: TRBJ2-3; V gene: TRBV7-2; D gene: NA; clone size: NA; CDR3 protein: CASSFQIGTDTQYF; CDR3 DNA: TGTGCCAGCAGCTTTCAAATCGGGACAGATACGCAGTATTTT
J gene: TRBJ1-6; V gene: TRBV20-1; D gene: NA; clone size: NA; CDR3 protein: CSARSTGYNSPLHF; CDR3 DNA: TGCAGTGCTAGATCTACGGGGTATAATTCACCCCTCCACTTT
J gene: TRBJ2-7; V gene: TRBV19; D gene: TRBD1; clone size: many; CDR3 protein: CASSRGQGAAIYEQYF; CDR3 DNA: TGTGCCAGTAGTAGGGGACAGGGGGCGGCCATCTACGAGCAGTACTTC
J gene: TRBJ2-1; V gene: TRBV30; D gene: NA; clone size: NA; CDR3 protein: CAWSVHRNEQFF; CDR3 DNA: TGTGCCTGGAGTGTACATAGGAATGAGCAGTTCTTC
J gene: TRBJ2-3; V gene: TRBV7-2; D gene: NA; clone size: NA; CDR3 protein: CATTGLDTQYF; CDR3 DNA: TGTGCCACCACAGGGTTGGATACGCAGTATTTT
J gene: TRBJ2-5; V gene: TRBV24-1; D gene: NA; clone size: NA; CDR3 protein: CATSGSSKDRISETQYF; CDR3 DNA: TGTGCCACCAGTGGCTCCTCCAAAGACAGGATATCGGAGACCCAGTACTTC
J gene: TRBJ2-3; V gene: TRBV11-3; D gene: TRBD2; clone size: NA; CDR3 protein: CASSPPSRLAGVGGGTQYF; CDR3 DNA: TGTGCCAGCTCACCACCCTCTCGACTAGCGGGAGTCGGTGGCGGTACGCAGTATTTT
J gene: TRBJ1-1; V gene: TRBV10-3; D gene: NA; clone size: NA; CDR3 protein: CAISRYGNMNTEAFF; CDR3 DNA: TGTGCCATCAGTCGGTACGGCAACATGAACACTGAAGCTTTCTTT
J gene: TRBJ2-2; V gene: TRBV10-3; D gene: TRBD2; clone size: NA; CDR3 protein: CAISPGTTNTGELFF; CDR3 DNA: TGTGCCATCAGCCCCGGGACTACGAACACCGGGGAGCTGTTTTTT
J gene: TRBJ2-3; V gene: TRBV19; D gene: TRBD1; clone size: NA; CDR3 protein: CASSLGQGGDTQYF; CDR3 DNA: TGTGCCAGTAGTCTCGGACAGGGTGGAGATACGCAGTATTTT
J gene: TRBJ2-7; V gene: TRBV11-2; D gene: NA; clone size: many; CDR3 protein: CASSVGRASYEQYF; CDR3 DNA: TGTGCCAGCAGCGTCGGACGCGCCTCCTACGAGCAGTACTTC
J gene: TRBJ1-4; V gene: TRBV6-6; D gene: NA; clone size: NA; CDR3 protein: CASSYSINEKLFF; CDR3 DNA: TGTGCCAGCAGTTACTCTATTAATGAAAAACTGTTTTTT
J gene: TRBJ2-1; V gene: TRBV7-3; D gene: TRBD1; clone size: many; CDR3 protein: CASSPTGAAYNEQFF; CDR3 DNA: TGTGCCAGCAGCCCTACAGGGGCCGCATACAATGAGCAGTTCTTC
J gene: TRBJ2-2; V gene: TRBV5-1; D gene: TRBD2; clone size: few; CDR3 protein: CASSLPAGGPGGELFF; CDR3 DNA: TGCGCCAGCAGCTTGCCGGCGGGAGGGCCCGGCGGGGAGCTGTTTTTT
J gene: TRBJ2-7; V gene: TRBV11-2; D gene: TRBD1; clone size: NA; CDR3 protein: CASSLTGGDYEQYF; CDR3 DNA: TGTGCCAGCAGCTTAACAGGGGGTGACTACGAGCAGTACTTC
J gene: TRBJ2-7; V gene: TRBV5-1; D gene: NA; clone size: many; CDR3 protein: CASSPQGLSYEQYF; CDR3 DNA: TGCGCCAGCAGCCCCCAGGGACTTTCCTACGAGCAGTACTTC
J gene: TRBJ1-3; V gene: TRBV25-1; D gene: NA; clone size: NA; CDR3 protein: CASSETGPGGFWENTIYF; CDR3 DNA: TGTGCCAGCAGTGAAACGGGTCCCGGGGGCTTTTGGGAAAACACCATATATTTT
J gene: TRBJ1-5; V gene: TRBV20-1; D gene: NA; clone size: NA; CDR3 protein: CSADREGNQPQHF; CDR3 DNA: TGCAGTGCCGACCGGGAGGGCAATCAGCCCCAGCATTTT
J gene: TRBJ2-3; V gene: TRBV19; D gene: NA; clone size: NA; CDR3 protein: CASSIQGMGDTQYF; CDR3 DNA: TGTGCCAGTAGTATACAGGGAATGGGAGATACGCAGTATTTT
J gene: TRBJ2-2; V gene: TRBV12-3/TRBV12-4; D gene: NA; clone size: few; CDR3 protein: CASSDSQGSRGELFF; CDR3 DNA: TGTGCCAGCAGTGACTCTCAGGGGTCTCGCGGGGAGCTGTTTTTT
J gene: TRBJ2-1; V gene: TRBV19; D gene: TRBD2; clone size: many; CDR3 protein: CASVRGGAYNEQFF; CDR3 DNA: TGTGCCAGTGTGAGGGGAGGGGCCTACAATGAGCAGTTCTTC
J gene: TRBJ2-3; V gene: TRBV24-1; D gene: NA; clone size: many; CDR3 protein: CATRDPSGSDTQYF; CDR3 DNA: TGTGCCACCAGGGACCCCTCGGGGTCAGATACGCAGTATTTT
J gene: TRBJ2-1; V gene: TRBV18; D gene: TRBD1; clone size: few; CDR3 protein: CASSQGQDNEQFF; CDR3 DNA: TGTGCCAGCTCACAAGGACAGGACAATGAGCAGTTCTTC
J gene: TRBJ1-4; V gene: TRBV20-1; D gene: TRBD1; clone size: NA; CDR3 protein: CSASATGGNEKLFF; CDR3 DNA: TGCAGTGCTAGCGCCACAGGGGGTAATGAAAAACTGTTTTTT
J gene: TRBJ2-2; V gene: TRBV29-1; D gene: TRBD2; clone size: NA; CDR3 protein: CSVWTSGRSQELFF; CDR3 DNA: TGCAGCGTTTGGACTAGCGGGAGGTCCCAGGAGCTGTTTTTT
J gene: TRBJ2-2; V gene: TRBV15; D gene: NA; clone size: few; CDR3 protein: CATSRGDDHTGELFF; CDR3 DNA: TGTGCCACCAGCAGGGGAGATGATCACACCGGGGAGCTGTTTTTT
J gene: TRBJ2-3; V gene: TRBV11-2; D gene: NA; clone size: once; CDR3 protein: CASNLGSFSTDTQYF; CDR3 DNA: TGTGCCAGCAACTTAGGGAGTTTTAGCACAGATACGCAGTATTTT
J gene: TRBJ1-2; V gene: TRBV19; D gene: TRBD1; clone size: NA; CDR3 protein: CASRGTVAYGYTF; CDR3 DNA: TGTGCCAGTAGAGGGACAGTAGCATATGGCTACACCTTC
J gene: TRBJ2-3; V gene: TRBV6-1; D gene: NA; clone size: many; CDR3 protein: CASSAGHSTDTQYF; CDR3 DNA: TGTGCCAGCAGTGCAGGGCATTCAACGGATACGCAGTATTTT
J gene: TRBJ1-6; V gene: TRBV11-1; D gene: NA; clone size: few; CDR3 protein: CASSSTDPNFNSPLHF; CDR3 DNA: TGTGCCAGCAGCTCGACGGATCCTAACTTCAATTCACCCCTCCACTTT
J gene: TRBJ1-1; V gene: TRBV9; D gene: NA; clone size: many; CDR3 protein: CASSVLPKGGRGLGTEAFF; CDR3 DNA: TGTGCCAGCAGCGTACTACCCAAGGGGGGGAGGGGATTAGGGACTGAAGCTTTCTTT
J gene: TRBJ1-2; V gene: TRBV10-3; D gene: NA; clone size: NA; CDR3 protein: CAISATGYGYTF; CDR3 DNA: TGTGCCATCAGTGCGACGGGCTATGGCTACACCTTC
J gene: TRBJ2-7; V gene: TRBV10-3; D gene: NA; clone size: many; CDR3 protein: CAIGRNYEQYF; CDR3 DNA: TGTGCCATCGGAAGAAACTACGAGCAGTACTTC
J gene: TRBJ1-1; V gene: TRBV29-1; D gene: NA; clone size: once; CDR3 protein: CRGDLLGTEAFF; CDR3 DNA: TGCAGGGGGGACCTTTTGGGCACTGAAGCTTTCTTT
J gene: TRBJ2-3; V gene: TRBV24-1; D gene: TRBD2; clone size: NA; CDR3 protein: CATSEWTSGSTDTQYF; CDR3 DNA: TGTGCCACCAGTGAGTGGACTAGCGGGAGCACAGATACGCAGTATTTT
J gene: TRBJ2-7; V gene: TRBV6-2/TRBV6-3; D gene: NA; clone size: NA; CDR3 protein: CASSIGEQYF; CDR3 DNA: TGTGCCAGCAGTATCGGCGAGCAGTACTTC
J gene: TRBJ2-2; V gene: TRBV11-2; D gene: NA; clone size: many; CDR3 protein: CASSLHGELFF; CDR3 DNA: TGTGCCAGCAGCTTGCATGGGGAGCTGTTTTTT
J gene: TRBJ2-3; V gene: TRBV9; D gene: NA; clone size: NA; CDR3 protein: CASSARDGGPTDTQYF; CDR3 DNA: TGTGCCAGCAGCGCGCGGGACGGGGGCCCTACCGATACGCAGTATTTT
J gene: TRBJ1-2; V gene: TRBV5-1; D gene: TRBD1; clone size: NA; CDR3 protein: CASSYHQGGDYGYTF; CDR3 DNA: TGCGCCAGCAGCTATCACCAGGGGGGCGACTATGGCTACACCTTC
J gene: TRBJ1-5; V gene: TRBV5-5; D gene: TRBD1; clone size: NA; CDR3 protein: CASSPGQGRQPQHF; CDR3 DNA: TGCGCCAGCAGCCCAGGACAGGGACGTCAGCCCCAGCATTTT
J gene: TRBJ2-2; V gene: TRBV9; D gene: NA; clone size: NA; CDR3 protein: CASSVVSLVVGRTGELFF; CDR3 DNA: TGTGCCAGCAGCGTAGTCTCGCTGGTAGTTGGGAGGACCGGGGAGCTGTTTTTT
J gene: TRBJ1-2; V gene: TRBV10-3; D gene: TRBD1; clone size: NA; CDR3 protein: CAIASQGAQGYTF; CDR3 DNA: TGTGCCATCGCTTCCCAGGGGGCGCAGGGCTACACCTTC
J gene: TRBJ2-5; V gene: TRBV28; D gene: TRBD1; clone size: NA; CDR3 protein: CASSSGQGWVRRETQYF; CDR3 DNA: TGTGCCAGCAGTTCGGGACAGGGATGGGTTCGTCGGGAGACCCAGTACTTC
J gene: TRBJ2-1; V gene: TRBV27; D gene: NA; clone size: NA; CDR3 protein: CATASSANEQFF; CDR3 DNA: TGTGCCACCGCCTCGAGCGCCAATGAGCAGTTCTTC
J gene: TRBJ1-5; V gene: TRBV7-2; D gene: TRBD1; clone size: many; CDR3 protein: CASSVDRGLNQPQHF; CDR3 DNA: TGTGCCAGCAGCGTTGACAGGGGGCTCAATCAGCCCCAGCATTTT
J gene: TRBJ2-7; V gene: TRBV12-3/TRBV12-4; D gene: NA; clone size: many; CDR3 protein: CASSSGTREIYEQYF; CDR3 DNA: TGTGCCAGCAGTTCCGGGACCCGGGAGATATACGAGCAGTACTTC